This T cell receptor (beta chain) was sequenced during a study of early T cells in non-severe SARS-CoV-2 infection. Across the whole study: RNA in bulk from unsorted whole blood was sequenced, and chains were unpaired.

Tagging with unique molecular identifiers was applied to individual cDNA molecules. TCRdb passed the 5' RACE reads through MiXCR, listing each CDR3 protein once. The data contain tens of thousands of distinct CDR3 sequences, around 14% of them singletons. This clonotype occurred many times. The CDR3 sequence is 17 residues long. The chain joins TRBV21-1 to TRBJ2-3; the DNA was not compared with TRBD1, the D call given in the table. TRBV21-1 is designated a pseudogene. Material: whole blood. This receptor was identified in an adult who was a healthcare worker with PCR-confirmed SARS-CoV-2 infection or an uninfected control (not recorded which). CDR3 loop: CASNPACEAPDTDTQYF. DNA for the CDR3: TGTGCCAGCAACCCCGCGTGTGAGGCGCCGGACACAGATACGCAGTATTTT.